The 14 T cell receptor beta chains below all came from one sample that was sequenced in a study of naive and memory T cell subsets. No antigen has been identified for these receptors. The beta constant-region primer was an equimolar mix of two oligonucleotides covering TRBC1 and TRBC2. The ligated cDNA underwent four PCR rounds using SP2 and nested alpha and beta constant-region primers. One entry per CDR3 protein results from TCRdb running MiXCR on the UMI-ligation and nested PCR reads. The sample contains about 160,000 distinct CDR3 sequences, under 25% of which appear only once. Notes on the study in general: A few larger clonotypes appeared in naive repertoires, especially CD8, possibly memory cells re-expressing CD45RA.

Material for sequencing was naive CD4+ T cells from blood. These receptors originate from a human donor in good health.

Many counts were recorded for this clonotype. The chain is built from TRBV7-6 and TRBJ2-7, with a weak D call TRBD1 (5 bases). The CDR3 has 11 amino acids. Per germline, CDR1 SGHVS and CDR2 FNYEAQ. Trimming left V 4 bases short and J 6 bases short, with 7 bases between. CDR3 sequence: CASSSTGEQYF. The CDR3 DNA reads TGTGCCAGCAGCTCTACAGGCGAGCAGTACTTC.

In its sample, this clonotype was seen a few times. The J gene is TRBJ2-3, the V gene TRBV6-6; 8 nucleotides align to TRBD2. The V segment lost 6 bases and the J segment 6 bases; nucleotides outside the gene matches: 11. CDR3 size: 15 residues. The germline CDR1 and CDR2 sequences are MNHNY and SVGAGI (reference sequence). The CDR3 DNA reads TGTGCCAGCAGCCCAATTGCGGGAGGCTCGGATACGCAGTATTTT. Translating it yields CASSPIAGGSDTQYF.

This chain uses TRBV9 with TRBJ2-3; no firm D call. Germline CDR1 SGDLS, CDR2 YYNGEE. The CDR3 loop spans 12 amino acids. The V gene lost 0 bases and the J gene lost 3 bases, with 2 bases spanning the gap. CDR3 region: CASSVETDTQYF. For the CDR3, the DNA is TGTGCCAGCAGCGTAGAAACAGATACGCAGTATTTT. The whole variable domain, remainder taken from reference TRBV9 and TRBJ2-3, is DSGVTQTPKHLITATGQRVTLRCSPRSGDLSVYWYQQSLDQGLQFLIQYYNGEERAKGNILERFSAQQFPDLHSELNLSSLELGDSALYFCASSVETDTQYFGPGTRLTVL.

The chain combines TRBV27 with TRBJ2-7, with 8 bases lining up with TRBD1. Germline CDR1 MNHEY, CDR2 SMNVEV (reference sequence). This CDR3 is 16 amino acids long. Trimming at V came to 4 bases and at J to 7 bases, leaving 15 bases not matched to a gene. The DNA of the CDR3 is TGTGCCAGCAGTTACCTTCTAGGGACAGGCGATCGGGAGCAGTACTTC. Translated, it gives CASSYLLGTGDREQYF.

This clonotype was counted many times. This sequence joins TRBV7-9 and TRBJ1-2, with D possibly TRBD1 on 5 matching bases. CDR3 length equals 14 residues. Trimming took 1 base from V and 4 from J, leaving 10 bases between them. CDR1 is SEHNR, CDR2 FQNEAQ, per germline (reference sequence). CDR3 protein: CASSLEAGLYGYTF. For the CDR3, the DNA is TGTGCCAGCAGCTTAGAAGCAGGGCTCTATGGCTACACCTTC.

The chain carries TRBV28 and TRBJ2-3, with D unclear. V was pared by 10 bases and J by 7 bases, with 18 bases between. Germline values: CDR1 MDHEN, CDR2 SYDVKM. The CDR3 contains 13 residues. CDR3 sequence: CATLGSSSYTQYF. DNA for the CDR3: TGTGCCACCTTGGGAAGCTCGTCCTATACGCAGTATTTT.

This clonotype was seen a few times. The V call is TRBV10-3, the J call TRBJ1-1; D gene ambiguous. Per the germline V gene, CDR1 is ENHRY and CDR2 is SYGVKD. This CDR3 comprises 15 residues. The V end lost 0 bases, the J end lost 1 base, and 9 bases lay between the germline ends. The CDR3 loop is CAISESGQPNTEAFF. The CDR3 DNA follows: TGTGCCATCAGTGAGTCAGGGCAGCCGAACACTGAAGCTTTCTTT.

This chain uses TRBV12-3 or TRBV12-4 with TRBJ1-2; D uncertain. The CDR3 sequence is 11 residues long. V lost 6 bases and J 7 bases, leaving 9 bases between the germline ends. The CDR3 DNA reads TGTGCCAGCAGCAACCGGTTTGGCTACACCTTC. Its translation is CASSNRFGYTF.

In this sample, this clonotype turned up a few times. The V gene is TRBV12-3 or TRBV12-4, the J gene TRBJ1-5; tentatively, D is TRBD1 (5 bases). This CDR3 has 17 residues. The V gene lost 0 bases and the J gene lost 1 base, with 13 bases spanning the gap. CDR3 in amino acids: CASSLAPPGLSNQPQHF. The CDR3 DNA is TGTGCCAGCAGTTTAGCCCCGCCGGGACTGAGCAATCAGCCCCAGCATTTT.

This clonotype was counted between two and nine times. This chain links TRBV4-1 with TRBJ2-4, with a tentative D call TRBD1 (5 bases). Trimming pared 0 bases from V and 1 base from J, leaving 10 bases between. Germline V gives CDR1 MGHRA, CDR2 YSYEKL. This CDR3 has 16 amino acids. The CDR3 DNA sequence: TGCGCCAGCAGCCAAGAGACGCAGGGCGCCAAAAACATTCAGTACTTC. Protein product: CASSQETQGAKNIQYF.

In its sample, this clonotype was seen a few times. V gene TRBV5-1 combines with J gene TRBJ2-5; weak D call: TRBD1 (6 bases). The CDR3 contains 14 residues. The V gene lost 1 base and the J gene lost 2 bases, with 9 bases spanning the gap. The germline CDR1 and CDR2 sequences are SGHRS and YFSETQ. The CDR3 DNA reads as TGCGCCAGCAGCTTGTCGGGGACACAAGAGACCCAGTACTTC. Translated, it gives CASSLSGTQETQYF.

CDR3 in amino acids: CASSKAGGPSEQFF. The CDR3 DNA is TGTGCCAGCAGTAAAGCGGGAGGGCCTTCTGAGCAGTTCTTC. The J gene is TRBJ2-1, the V gene TRBV6-2 or TRBV6-3, with 10 nucleotides matching TRBD2. Germline V CDR1 and CDR2: MNHEY, SVGEGT. This CDR3 comprises 14 residues. Losses at the gene ends were 5 bases for V and 9 bases for J; bases not matched to a gene: 7.

This clonotype was counted a few times. The genes are TRBV6-5 and TRBJ2-2; 7 bases are a match to TRBD2. Trimming at V came to 2 bases and at J to 0 bases, leaving 0 bases not matched to a gene. The CDR3 spans 15 residues. Germline CDR1 is MNHEY and CDR2 is SVGAGI. The CDR3 DNA reads TGTGCCAGCAGTTACGGGAGGGCGAACACCGGGGAGCTGTTTTTT. Its protein is CASSYGRANTGELFF.

In this sample, this clonotype turned up a few times. The chain combines TRBV3-1 with TRBJ2-1, with D possibly being TRBD2 (6 bases). The germline gives CDR1 LGHDT, CDR2 YNNKEL (reference sequence). The CDR3 runs to 16 residues. Deletions cut 1 base from V and 2 bases from J, with 12 bases between. CDR3: CASSQVSGAPYNEQFF. Here the CDR3 DNA reads TGTGCCAGCAGCCAAGTTTCGGGAGCCCCCTACAATGAGCAGTTCTTC.